A selection of T cell receptor beta chains follows, all from one sample in a study of cytomegalovirus exposure and HLA in healthy donors. Sequencing used immunoSEQ multiplex PCR; TCRdb keeps in-frame clones, though not all of them. The sample carries around 150,000 clones, roughly 80% recorded once. Sequencing was done on a sample of PBMCs. These receptors were collected from a woman under 40 in good health and CMV-seropositive. Both conserved end residues are part of each CDR3. The order of the fields is D gene, V gene, clone size, J gene, CDR3 protein, CDR3 DNA. A D gene is named only where the DNA matches it firmly. A row's size may be missing; if present it is once, few, many or a size class.

>TRBD1|TRBV27|.|TRBJ2-7
CASSPSPGTALYEQYF
TGTGCCAGCAGTCCATCCCCCGGGACAGCACTCTACGAGCAGTACTTC
>TRBD1|TRBV27|.|TRBJ1-5
CASSPGGGSNQPQHF
TGTGCCAGCAGTCCAGGGGGCGGCAGCAATCAGCCCCAGCATTTT
>.|TRBV19|.|TRBJ1-2
CASSIVGSRIGYTF
TGTGCCAGTAGTATAGTAGGCTCTAGGATTGGCTACACCTTC
>TRBD1|TRBV27|.|TRBJ2-5
CASSLSRTGGETQYF
TGTGCCAGCAGTTTAAGCAGGACAGGGGGGGAGACCCAGTACTTC
>.|TRBV15|.|TRBJ1-5
CATSTSNQPQHF
TGTGCCACCAGCACGAGCAATCAGCCCCAGCATTTT
>.|TRBV7-2|.|TRBJ2-1
CASSTPGSPQYNEQFF
TGTGCCAGCAGCACACCTGGGAGTCCGCAATACAATGAGCAGTTCTTC
>.|TRBV7-9|.|TRBJ1-4
CASSRGYEGEKLFF
TGTGCCAGCAGCCGAGGGTATGAAGGGGAAAAACTGTTTTTT
>.|TRBV5-4|.|TRBJ2-7
CASSLEGQGYYEQYF
TGTGCCAGCAGCTTGGAAGGCCAGGGGTACTACGAGCAGTACTTC
>TRBD1|TRBV25-1|.|TRBJ2-5
CASSDPTGGGETQYF
TGTGCCAGCAGTGATCCTACAGGGGGCGGTGAGACCCAGTACTTC
>.|TRBV9|.|TRBJ1-2
CASSGQINYGYTF
TGTGCCAGCAGCGGGCAGATCAACTATGGCTACACCTTC
>.|TRBV7-9|.|TRBJ1-2
CASSLVELGGYTF
TGTGCCAGCAGCTTAGTTGAACTCGGTGGCTACACCTTC
>.|TRBV5-1|.|TRBJ2-5
CASSFNGYPQETQYF
TGCGCCAGCAGCTTTAACGGGTACCCACAAGAGACCCAGTACTTC
>.|TRBV5-4|.|TRBJ2-7
CASSPDGGSLTYEQYF
TGTGCCAGCAGCCCCGATGGTGGCAGTTTGACCTACGAGCAGTACTTC
>.|TRBV29-1|.|TRBJ2-5
CSVGAGSETQYF
TGCAGCGTTGGTGCGGGGAGCGAGACCCAGTACTTC
>TRBD2|TRBV4-3|.|TRBJ2-4
CASSQVASGGSKLAKNIQYF
TGCGCCAGCAGCCAAGTTGCTAGCGGGGGTAGTAAACTAGCCAAAAACATTCAGTACTTC
>TRBD1|TRBV4-2|.|TRBJ1-1
CASSPFKTGDTRMNTEAFF
TGTGCCAGCAGCCCCTTTAAGACAGGGGATACTAGGATGAACACTGAAGCTTTCTTT
>TRBD1|TRBV7-3|.|TRBJ2-7
CASSLGTGPYEQYF
TGTGCCAGCAGCTTAGGGACAGGGCCGTACGAGCAGTACTTC
>.|TRBV9|.|TRBJ1-1
CASSARWANTEAFF
TGTGCCAGCAGCGCCCGGTGGGCGAACACTGAAGCTTTCTTT
>TRBD1|TRBV25-1|few|TRBJ1-2
CASRAGTGGLGYTF
TGTGCCAGCAGGGCCGGGACAGGGGGTCTTGGCTACACCTTC
>TRBD2|TRBV9|.|TRBJ2-5
CASSGHGGGGETQYF
TGTGCCAGCAGCGGTCACGGGGGGGGCGGTGAGACCCAGTACTTC
>.|TRBV7-2|.|TRBJ1-5
CASSRTTNQPQHF
TGTGCCAGCAGCCGGACAACCAATCAGCCCCAGCATTTT
>.|TRBV19|.|TRBJ1-5
CASSWGQHSNQPQHF
TGTGCCAGTAGTTGGGGACAACATAGCAATCAGCCCCAGCATTTT
>TRBD2|TRBV5-1|.|TRBJ2-1
CASYTSGDSDEQFF
TGCGCCAGTTACACTAGCGGGGATTCGGATGAGCAGTTCTTC
>.|TRBV5-4|.|TRBJ1-2
CASSLDVRGYTF
TGTGCCAGCAGCTTGGACGTACGGGGCTACACCTTC
>.|TRBV5-1|.|TRBJ2-3
CASSLFGLWGLIGDTQYF
TGCGCCAGCAGCTTATTCGGTTTATGGGGCTTGATCGGAGATACGCAGTATTTT
>TRBD1|TRBV7-6|.|TRBJ2-3
CASSPRGKGAHTDTQYF
TGTGCCAGCAGCCCCCGGGGTAAGGGGGCGCATACAGATACGCAGTATTTT
>TRBD1|TRBV7-9|.|TRBJ1-1
CASSISQGGTEAFF
TGTGCCAGCAGCATATCACAGGGGGGCACTGAAGCTTTCTTT